The source of this T cell receptor beta chain is a study of T cell repertoires in cytomegalovirus infection. About the study: Both a matching HLA type and CMV infection were indicated by public TCR beta signatures. Study outcomes and limitations: The study found HLA-C-restricted CMV-specific TCR beta clonotypes dominating the ex vivo response. Adding up the frequency of public TCR beta families identified people who carried CMV plus the relevant HLA.

In the case of this clonotype: What it recognizes is unknown.

TCRdb reprocessed the reads with MiXCR, giving one entry per CDR3 protein. The table has approximately 300,000 distinct CDR3 sequences, roughly 25% seen once. V was pared by 3 bases and J by 5 bases, with 8 bases of the junction left unmatched. This CDR3 contains 15 residues. Germline CDR1 and CDR2: DFQATT and SNEGSKA (reference sequence). The TCR comes from a human donor in good health (CMV status not recorded). Some clones in this sample may be carry-over from other donors' samples. J is TRBJ2-1 and V is TRBV20-1; TRBD1 matches 9 bases. This material consisted of cultured PBMCs, taken from culture after CMV antigen stimulation. CDR3 loop: CSARDGQGSDNEQFF. CDR3 DNA sequence: TGCAGTGCTAGGGATGGACAGGGGTCTGACAATGAGCAGTTCTTC.